The 9 T cell receptor beta chains listed next were all sequenced from one sample in a study of blood T cells in healthy people across ages. Alongside a J-beta primer mix, a sample-barcoded 5' primer served in a second PCR lasting about 6 to 11 cycles. MiXCR, run by TCRdb on the 5' RACE reads, gives a single entry per CDR3 protein. The sample contains 700,000 or so distinct CDR3 sequences, 22% of which appear only once. Sequencing was performed on blood. The receptor set was obtained from a man aged 70 or older in good health.

There are a few counts of this clonotype. The chain combines TRBV6-6 with TRBJ2-2; TRBD1 matches 7 bases. J gave up 5 bases and V 2 bases, and 8 bases lay outside the gene matches. The CDR3 has 16 residues. CDR1 and CDR2 from the germline V gene are MNHNY and SVGAGI (reference sequence). CDR3 loop: CASSYPRQGKTGELFF. DNA of the CDR3: TGTGCCAGCAGTTACCCTCGACAGGGAAAGACCGGGGAGCTGTTTTTT.

Only a few counts were recorded for this clonotype. The CDR3: CASSQTGFLDEQYF. In DNA form, the CDR3 reads TGTGCCAGCAGCCAAACAGGTTTTCTCGACGAGCAGTACTTC. The chain couples TRBV3-1 to TRBJ2-5; tentatively, D is TRBD1 (5 bases). TRBJ2-7 matches the DNA end more closely, so the J call is doubtful. Germline V gene sequence: CDR1 LGHDT, CDR2 YNNKEL (reference sequence). This CDR3 region has 14 residues.

This clonotype was counted a few times. The V and J genes are TRBV3-1 and TRBJ2-5; 9 nucleotides line up with TRBD2. Trimming removed 1 base from V and 0 bases from J; junction bases left unmatched: 3. Germline lookup yields CDR1 LGHDT and CDR2 YNNKEL (reference sequence). The CDR3 covers 16 residues. This CDR3 reads CASSQGLAANQETQYF. Here the CDR3 DNA reads TGTGCCAGCAGCCAAGGACTAGCGGCAAACCAAGAGACCCAGTACTTC.

There are a few counts of this clonotype. The chain is built from TRBV7-2 and TRBJ2-5; D unresolved. Germline CDR1 reads SGHTA; CDR2 reads FQGNSA. Trimming stripped 1 base from V and 0 bases from J, with 9 bases between. The CDR3 sequence is 15 residues long. The CDR3 DNA is TGTGCCAGCAGCTTAGGGTGGGCTAACCAAGAGACCCAGTACTTC. This encodes CASSLGWANQETQYF.

The CDR3 DNA is TGTGCCAGCAGTTTAACGCAGGGCGGTGGCTACACCTTC. Its translation: CASSLTQGGGYTF. The chain uses TRBV27 and TRBJ1-2; a weak D match, TRBD1 (5 bases). The V gene's germline CDR1 is MNHEY and CDR2 SMNVEV (reference sequence). V gave up 2 bases and J gave up 7 bases, with 11 bases separating them. The CDR3 runs 13 residues.

This clonotype was seen more than once but under ten times. The DNA of the CDR3 is TGTGCCACCAGTGAGAAGCGGGGCTCCTACAATGAGCAGTTCTTC. Residues: CATSEKRGSYNEQFF. The V and J genes are TRBV24-1 and TRBJ2-1, with 7 bases fitting TRBD2. The germline gives CDR1 KGHDR, CDR2 SFDVKD. This CDR3 is built from 15 residues. V lost 4 bases, J lost 0 bases, and 2 bases stayed unmatched.

This chain uses TRBV11-2 with TRBJ1-2, with 9 bases that match TRBD1. The J segment lost 7 bases and the V segment lost 5 bases, leaving 8 bases of the junction unmatched. The CDR3 covers 14 residues. In germline, CDR1 is SGHAT, CDR2 FQNNGV. The CDR3 DNA follows: TGTGCCAGCAGCGTCCGGGACAGGGCGAGTGGCTACACCTTC. Translating it yields CASSVRDRASGYTF.

This clonotype was picked up many times. The V call is TRBV29-1, the J call TRBJ1-1, with no clear D. Trimming pared 1 base from V and 1 base from J, leaving 10 bases between. Germline V gene sequence: CDR1 SQVTM, CDR2 ANQGSEA. CDR3 length: 14 residues. CDR3 sequence: CSVEVGWGNTEAFF. CDR3 bases: TGCAGCGTTGAAGTTGGATGGGGGAACACTGAAGCTTTCTTT.

This clonotype came up a few times. V usage is TRBV3-1 and J usage is TRBJ2-5; D is unresolved. Trimming left V 6 bases short and J 5 bases short, with 10 bases between. Germline V lookup: CDR1 LGHDT, CDR2 YNNKEL (reference sequence). The CDR3 sequence is 12 residues long. This chain's CDR3 is CASSVVVETQYF. CDR3 sequence (DNA): TGTGCCAGCAGTGTAGTGGTGGAGACCCAGTACTTC.